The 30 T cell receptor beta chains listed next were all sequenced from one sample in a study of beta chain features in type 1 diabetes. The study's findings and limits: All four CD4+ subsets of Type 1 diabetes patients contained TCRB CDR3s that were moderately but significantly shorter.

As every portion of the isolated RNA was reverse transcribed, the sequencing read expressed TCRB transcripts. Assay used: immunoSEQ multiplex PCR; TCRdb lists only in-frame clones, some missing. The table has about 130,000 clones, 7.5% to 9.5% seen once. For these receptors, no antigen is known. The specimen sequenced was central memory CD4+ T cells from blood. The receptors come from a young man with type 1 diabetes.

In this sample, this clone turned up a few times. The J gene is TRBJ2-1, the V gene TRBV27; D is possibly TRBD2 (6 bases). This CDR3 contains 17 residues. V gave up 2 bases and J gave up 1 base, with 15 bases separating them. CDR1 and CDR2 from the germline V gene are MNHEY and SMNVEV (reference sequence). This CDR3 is CASSLRVLGTSYNEQFF. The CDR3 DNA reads TGTGCCAGCAGTTTACGGGTTTTAGGGACTTCCTACAATGAGCAGTTCTTC.

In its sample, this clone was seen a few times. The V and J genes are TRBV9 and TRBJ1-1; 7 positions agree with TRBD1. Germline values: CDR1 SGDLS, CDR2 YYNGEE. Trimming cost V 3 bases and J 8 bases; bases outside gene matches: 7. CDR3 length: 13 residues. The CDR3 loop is CASSAGDRGEAFF. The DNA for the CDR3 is TGTGCCAGCAGCGCCGGGGACAGAGGAGAAGCTTTCTTT.

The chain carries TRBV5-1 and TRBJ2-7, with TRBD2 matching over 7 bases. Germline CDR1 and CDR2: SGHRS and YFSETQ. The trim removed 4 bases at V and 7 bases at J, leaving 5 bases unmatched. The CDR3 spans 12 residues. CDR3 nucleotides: TGCGCCAGCAGCCCGGACGGGGGGGAGCAGTACTTC. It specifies CASSPDGGEQYF.

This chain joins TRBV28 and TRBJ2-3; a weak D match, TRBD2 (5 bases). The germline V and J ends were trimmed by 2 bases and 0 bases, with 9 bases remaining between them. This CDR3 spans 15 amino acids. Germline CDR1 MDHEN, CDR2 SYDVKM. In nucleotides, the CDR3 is TGTGCCAGCAGTTTAAGCGGAGCTAGCACAGATACGCAGTATTTT. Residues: CASSLSGASTDTQYF.

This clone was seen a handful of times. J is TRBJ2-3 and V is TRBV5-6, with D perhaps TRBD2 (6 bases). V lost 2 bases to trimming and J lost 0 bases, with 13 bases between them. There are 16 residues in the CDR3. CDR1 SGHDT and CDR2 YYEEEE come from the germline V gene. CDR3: CASSFYGGTSTDTQYF. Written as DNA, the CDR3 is TGTGCCAGCAGCTTCTATGGGGGGACCAGCACAGATACGCAGTATTTT. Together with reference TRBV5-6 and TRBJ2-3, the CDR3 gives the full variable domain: DAGVTQSPTHLIKTRGQQVTLRCSPKSGHDTVSWYQQALGQGPQFIFQYYEEEERQRGNFPDRFSGHQFPNYSSELNVNALLLGDSALYLCASSFYGGTSTDTQYFGPGTRLTVL.

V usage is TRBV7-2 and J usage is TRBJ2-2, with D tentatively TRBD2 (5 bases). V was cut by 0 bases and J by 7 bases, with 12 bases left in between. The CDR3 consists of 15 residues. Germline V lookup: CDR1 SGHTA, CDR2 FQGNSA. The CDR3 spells CASSLARVAGGELFF. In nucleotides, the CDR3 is TGTGCCAGCAGCTTAGCGCGAGTGGCGGGCGGGGAGCTGTTTTTT.

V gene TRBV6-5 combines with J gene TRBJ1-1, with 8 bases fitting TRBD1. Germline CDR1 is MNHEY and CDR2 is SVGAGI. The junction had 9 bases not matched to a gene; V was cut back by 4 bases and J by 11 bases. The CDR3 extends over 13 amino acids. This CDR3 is CASSSFQGAVAFF. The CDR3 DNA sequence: TGTGCCAGCAGTTCCTTCCAGGGGGCTGTGGCTTTCTTT.

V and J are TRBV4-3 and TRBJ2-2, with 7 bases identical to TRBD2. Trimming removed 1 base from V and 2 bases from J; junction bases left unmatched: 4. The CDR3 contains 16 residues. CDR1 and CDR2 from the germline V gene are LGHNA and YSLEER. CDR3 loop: CASSQAGTINTGELFF. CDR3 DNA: TGCGCCAGCAGCCAAGCCGGGACTATCAACACCGGGGAGCTGTTTTTT.

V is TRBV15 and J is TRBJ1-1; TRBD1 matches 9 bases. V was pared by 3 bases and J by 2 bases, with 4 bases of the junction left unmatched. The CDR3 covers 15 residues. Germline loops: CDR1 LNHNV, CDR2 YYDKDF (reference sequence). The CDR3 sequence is CATSRGQGGNTEAFF. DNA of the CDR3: TGTGCCACCAGCAGGGGACAGGGTGGAAACACTGAAGCTTTCTTT.

Written as DNA, the CDR3 is TGCGCCAGCAGCCAAGGAGCTACCGGGATCGGGGAGACCCAGTACTTC. It translates to CASSQGATGIGETQYF. The chain has TRBV4-3 and TRBJ2-5, with a tentative D call TRBD2 (5 bases). V gave up 1 base and J gave up 5 bases, with 17 bases separating them. Germline V lookup: CDR1 LGHNA, CDR2 YSLEER. CDR3 size: 16 residues.

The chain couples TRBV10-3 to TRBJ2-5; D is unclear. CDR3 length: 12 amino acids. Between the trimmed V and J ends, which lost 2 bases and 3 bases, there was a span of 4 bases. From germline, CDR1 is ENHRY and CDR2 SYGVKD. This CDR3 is CAISEAEETQYF. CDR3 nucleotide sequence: TGTGCCATCAGTGAGGCGGAAGAGACCCAGTACTTC.

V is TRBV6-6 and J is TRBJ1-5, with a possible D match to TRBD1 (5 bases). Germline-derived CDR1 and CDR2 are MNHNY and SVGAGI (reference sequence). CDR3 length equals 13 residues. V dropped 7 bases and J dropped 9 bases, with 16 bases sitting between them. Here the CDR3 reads CASNQPNGGPQHF. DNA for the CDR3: TGTGCCAGCAATCAACCCAACGGGGGGCCCCAGCATTTT.

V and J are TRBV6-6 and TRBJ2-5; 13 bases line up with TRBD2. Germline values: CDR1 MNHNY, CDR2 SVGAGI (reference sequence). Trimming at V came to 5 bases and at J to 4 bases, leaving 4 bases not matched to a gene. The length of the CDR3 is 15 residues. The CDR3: CASSPTSGGAETQYF. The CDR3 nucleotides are TGTGCCAGCAGTCCAACTAGCGGGGGGGCAGAGACCCAGTACTTC.

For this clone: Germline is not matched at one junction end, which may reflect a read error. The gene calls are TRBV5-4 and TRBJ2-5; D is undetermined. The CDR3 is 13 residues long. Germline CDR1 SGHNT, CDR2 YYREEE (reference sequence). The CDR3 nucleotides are TGCGCCAGCAGCCCCCGACTCCAAGAGACCCAGTACTTC. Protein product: CASSPRLQETQYF.

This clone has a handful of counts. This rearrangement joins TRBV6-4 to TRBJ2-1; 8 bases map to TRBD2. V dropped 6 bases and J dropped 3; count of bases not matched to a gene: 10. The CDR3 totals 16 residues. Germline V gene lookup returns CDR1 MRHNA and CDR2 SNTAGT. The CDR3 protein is CASRPSAGTSYNEQFF. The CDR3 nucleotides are TGTGCCAGCAGACCTTCCGCGGGGACTAGCTACAATGAGCAGTTCTTC.

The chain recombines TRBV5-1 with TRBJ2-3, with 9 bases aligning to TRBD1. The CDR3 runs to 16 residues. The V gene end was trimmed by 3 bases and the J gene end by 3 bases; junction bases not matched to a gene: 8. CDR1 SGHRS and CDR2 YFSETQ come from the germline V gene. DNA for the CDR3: TGCGCCAGCAGCTCGACAGGGGGTGTCGGTACAGATACGCAGTATTTT. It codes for CASSSTGGVGTDTQYF.

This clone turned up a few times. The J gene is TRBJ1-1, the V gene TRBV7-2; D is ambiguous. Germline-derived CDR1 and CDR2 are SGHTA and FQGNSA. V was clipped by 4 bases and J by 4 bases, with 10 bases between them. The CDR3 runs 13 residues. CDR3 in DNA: TGTGCCAGCAGCTACACAGTGGGCACTGAAGCTTTCTTT. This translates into CASSYTVGTEAFF. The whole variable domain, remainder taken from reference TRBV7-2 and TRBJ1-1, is GAGVSQSPSNKVTEKGKDVELRCDPISGHTALYWYRQSLGQGLEFLIYFQGNSAPDKSGLPSDRFSAERTGGSVSTLTIQRTQQEDSAVYLCASSYTVGTEAFFGQGTRLTVV.

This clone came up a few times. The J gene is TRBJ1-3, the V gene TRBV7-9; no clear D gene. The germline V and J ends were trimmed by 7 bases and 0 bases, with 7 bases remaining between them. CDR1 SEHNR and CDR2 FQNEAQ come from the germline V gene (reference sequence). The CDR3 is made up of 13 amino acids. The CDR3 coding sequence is TGTGCCAGCACCCCAAACTCTGGAAACACCATATATTTT. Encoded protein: CASTPNSGNTIYF.

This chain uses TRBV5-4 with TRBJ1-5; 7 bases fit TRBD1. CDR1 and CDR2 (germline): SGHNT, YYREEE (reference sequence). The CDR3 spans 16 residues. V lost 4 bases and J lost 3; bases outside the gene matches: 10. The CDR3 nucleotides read TGTGCCAGCAGCCAGGCTGATAGGGGGCTCAATCAGCCCCAGCATTTT. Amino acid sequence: CASSQADRGLNQPQHF.

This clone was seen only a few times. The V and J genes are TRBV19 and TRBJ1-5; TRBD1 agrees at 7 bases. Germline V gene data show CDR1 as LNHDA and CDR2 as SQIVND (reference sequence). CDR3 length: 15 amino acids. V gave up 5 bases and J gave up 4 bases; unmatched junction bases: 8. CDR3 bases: TGTGCCAGTAGTGCCGGGACAGCTAAGAATCAGCCCCAGCATTTT. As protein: CASSAGTAKNQPQHF.

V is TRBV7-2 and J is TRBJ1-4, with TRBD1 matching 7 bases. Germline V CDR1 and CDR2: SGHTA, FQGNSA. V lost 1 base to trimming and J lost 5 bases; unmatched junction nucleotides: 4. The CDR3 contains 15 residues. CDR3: CASSLGKGANEKLFF. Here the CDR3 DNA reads TGTGCCAGCAGCTTAGGGAAGGGGGCAAATGAAAAACTGTTTTTT. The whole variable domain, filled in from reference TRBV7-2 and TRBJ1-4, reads GAGVSQSPSNKVTEKGKDVELRCDPISGHTALYWYRQSLGQGLEFLIYFQGNSAPDKSGLPSDRFSAERTGGSVSTLTIQRTQQEDSAVYLCASSLGKGANEKLFFGSGTQLSVL.

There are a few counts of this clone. CDR3 in amino acids: CASSALTGGRGGYTF. CDR3 bases: TGTGCCAGCAGCGCACTGACAGGAGGCCGGGGAGGCTACACCTTC. The gene calls are TRBV7-2 and TRBJ1-2; TRBD1 is a possible D gene (6 bases). The CDR3 totals 15 residues. Germline V gene data show CDR1 as SGHTA and CDR2 as FQGNSA. Trimming took off 5 bases at V and 8 bases at J, with 21 bases between the two ends.

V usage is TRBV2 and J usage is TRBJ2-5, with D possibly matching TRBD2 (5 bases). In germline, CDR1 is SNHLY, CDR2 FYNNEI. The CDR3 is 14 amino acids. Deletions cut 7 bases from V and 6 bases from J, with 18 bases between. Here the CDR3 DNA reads TGTGCCAGCACCGCCCTCCGGGGAGAAAAGACCCAGTACTTC. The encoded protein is CASTALRGEKTQYF. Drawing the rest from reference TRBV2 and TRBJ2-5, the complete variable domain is EPEVTQTPSHQVTQMGQEVILRCVPISNHLYFYWYRQILGQKVEFLVSFYNNEISEKSEIFDDQFSVERPDGSNFTLKIRSTKLEDSAMYFCASTALRGEKTQYFGPGTRLLVL.

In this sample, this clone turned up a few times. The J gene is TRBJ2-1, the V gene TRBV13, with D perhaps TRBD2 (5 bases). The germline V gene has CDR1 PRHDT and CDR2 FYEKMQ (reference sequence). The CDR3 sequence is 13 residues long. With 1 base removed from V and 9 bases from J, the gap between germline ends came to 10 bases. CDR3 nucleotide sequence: TGTGCCAGCAGCTTAGTGAGCGGAGGTGAGCAGTTCTTC. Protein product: CASSLVSGGEQFF.

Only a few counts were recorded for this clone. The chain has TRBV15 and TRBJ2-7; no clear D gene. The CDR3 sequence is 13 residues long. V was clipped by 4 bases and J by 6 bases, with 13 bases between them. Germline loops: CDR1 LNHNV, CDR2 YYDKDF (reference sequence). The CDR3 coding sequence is TGTGCCACCAGCAAGGCTGTTCAGCGCGAGCAGTACTTC. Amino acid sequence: CATSKAVQREQYF. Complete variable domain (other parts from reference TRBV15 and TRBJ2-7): DAMVIQNPRYQVTQFGKPVTLSCSQTLNHNVMYWYQQKSSQAPKLLFHYYDKDFNNEADTPDNFQSRRPNTSFCFLDIRSPGLGDTAMYLCATSKAVQREQYFGPGTRLTVT.

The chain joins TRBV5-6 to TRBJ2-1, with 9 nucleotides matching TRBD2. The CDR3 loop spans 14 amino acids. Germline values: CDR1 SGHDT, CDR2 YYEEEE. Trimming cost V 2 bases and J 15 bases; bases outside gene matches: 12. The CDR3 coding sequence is TGTGCCAGCAGCTTTGGCCCGGGCGGGGGGGCTACGTTCTTC. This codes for CASSFGPGGGATFF.

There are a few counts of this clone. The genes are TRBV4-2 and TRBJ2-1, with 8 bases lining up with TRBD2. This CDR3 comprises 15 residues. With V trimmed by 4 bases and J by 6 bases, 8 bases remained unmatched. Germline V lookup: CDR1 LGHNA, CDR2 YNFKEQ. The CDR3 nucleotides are TGTGCCAGCAGCCCTGCCCTAGGGACTAGCAATGAGCAGTTCTTC. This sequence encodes CASSPALGTSNEQFF.

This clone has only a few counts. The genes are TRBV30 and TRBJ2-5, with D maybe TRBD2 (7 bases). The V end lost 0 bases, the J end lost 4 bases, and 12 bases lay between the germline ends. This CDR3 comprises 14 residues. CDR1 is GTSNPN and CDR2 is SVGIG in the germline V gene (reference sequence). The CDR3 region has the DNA TGTGCCTGGAGTGTAGGGGGGGGACGAGAGACCCAGTACTTC. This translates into CAWSVGGGRETQYF. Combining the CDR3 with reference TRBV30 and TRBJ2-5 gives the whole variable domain SQTIHQWPATLVQPVGSPLSLECTVEGTSNPNLYWYRQAAGRGLQLLFYSVGIGQISSEVPQNLSASRPQDRQFILSSKKLLLSDSGFYLCAWSVGGGRETQYFGPGTRLLVL.

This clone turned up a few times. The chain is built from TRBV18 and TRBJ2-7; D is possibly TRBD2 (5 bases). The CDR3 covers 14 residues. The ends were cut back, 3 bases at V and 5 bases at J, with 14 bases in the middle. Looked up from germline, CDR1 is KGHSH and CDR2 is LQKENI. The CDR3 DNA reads TGTGCCAGCTCACCGTCAGGTGAGGAGGACGAGCAGTACTTC. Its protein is CASSPSGEEDEQYF.

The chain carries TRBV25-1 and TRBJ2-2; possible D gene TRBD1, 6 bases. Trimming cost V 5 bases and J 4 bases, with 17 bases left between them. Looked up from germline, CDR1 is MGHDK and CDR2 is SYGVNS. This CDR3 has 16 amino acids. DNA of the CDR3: TGTGCCAGCAGTCCCCCGGGACACTCGGGCACCGGGGAGCTGTTTTTT. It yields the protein CASSPPGHSGTGELFF.